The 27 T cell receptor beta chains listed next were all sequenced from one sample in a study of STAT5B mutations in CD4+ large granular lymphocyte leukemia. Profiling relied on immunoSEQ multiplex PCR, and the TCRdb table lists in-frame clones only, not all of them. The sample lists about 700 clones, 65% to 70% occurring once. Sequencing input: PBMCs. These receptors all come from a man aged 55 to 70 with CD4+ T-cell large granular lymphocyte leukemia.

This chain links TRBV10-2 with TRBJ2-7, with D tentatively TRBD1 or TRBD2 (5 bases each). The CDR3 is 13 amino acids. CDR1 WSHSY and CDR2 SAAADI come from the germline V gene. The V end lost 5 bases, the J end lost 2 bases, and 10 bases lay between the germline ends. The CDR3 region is CASSSRGTYEQYF. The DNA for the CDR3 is TGCGCCAGCAGTTCGAGGGGAACCTACGAGCAGTACTTC.

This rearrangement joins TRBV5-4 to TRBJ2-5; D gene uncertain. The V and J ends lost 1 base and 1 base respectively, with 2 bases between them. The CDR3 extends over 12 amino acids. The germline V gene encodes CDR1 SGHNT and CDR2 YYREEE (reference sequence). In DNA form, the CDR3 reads TGTGCCAGCAGCTTGCGCCAAGAGACCCAGTACTTC. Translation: CASSLRQETQYF.

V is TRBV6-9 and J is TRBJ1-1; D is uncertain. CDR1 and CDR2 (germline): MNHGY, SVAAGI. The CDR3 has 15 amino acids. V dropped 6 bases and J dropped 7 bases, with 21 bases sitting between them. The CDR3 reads CASSLLYCERIEAFF. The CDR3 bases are TGTGCCAGCAGCCTCCTGTATTGCGAGAGAATTGAAGCTTTCTTT.

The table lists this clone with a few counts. The DNA of the CDR3 is TGTGCCAGCAGCTACCGGGGCAATCAGCCCCAGCATTTT. It codes for CASSYRGNQPQHF. This chain links TRBV6-5 with TRBJ1-5; D uncertain. Trimming removed 6 bases at V and 2 bases at J, with 8 bases between. CDR1 and CDR2 from the germline V gene are MNHEY and SVGAGI. The CDR3 runs to 13 residues.

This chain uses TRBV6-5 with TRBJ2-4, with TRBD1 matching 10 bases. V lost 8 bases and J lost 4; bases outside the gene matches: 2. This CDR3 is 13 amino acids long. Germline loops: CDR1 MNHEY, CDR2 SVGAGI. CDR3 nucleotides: TGTGCCAGCGAGGACAGGGGGAAAAACATTCAGTACTTC. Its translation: CASEDRGKNIQYF.

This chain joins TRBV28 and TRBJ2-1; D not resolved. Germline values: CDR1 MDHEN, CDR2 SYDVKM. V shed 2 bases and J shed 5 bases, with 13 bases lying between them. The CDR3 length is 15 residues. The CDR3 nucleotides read TGTGCCAGCAGTTTAACGGCACCCTCGAACAATGAGCAGTTCTTC. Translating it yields CASSLTAPSNNEQFF.

CDR3 amino acids: CASSSSGRARNEQFF. DNA of the CDR3: TGTGCCAGCAGCTCGAGCGGGAGGGCGAGAAATGAGCAGTTCTTC. The chain is built from TRBV7-2 and TRBJ2-1, with 10 positions matching TRBD2. V was pared by 4 bases and J by 7 bases, with 7 bases of the junction left unmatched. CDR3 length: 15 residues. Germline lookup yields CDR1 SGHTA and CDR2 FQGNSA.

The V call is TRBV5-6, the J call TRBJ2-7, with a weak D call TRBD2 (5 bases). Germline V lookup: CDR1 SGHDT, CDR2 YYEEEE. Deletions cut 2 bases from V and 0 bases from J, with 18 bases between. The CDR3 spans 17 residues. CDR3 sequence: CASSLIQEGPSSYEQYF. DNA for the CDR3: TGTGCCAGCAGCTTAATACAAGAGGGCCCCAGCTCCTACGAGCAGTACTTC.

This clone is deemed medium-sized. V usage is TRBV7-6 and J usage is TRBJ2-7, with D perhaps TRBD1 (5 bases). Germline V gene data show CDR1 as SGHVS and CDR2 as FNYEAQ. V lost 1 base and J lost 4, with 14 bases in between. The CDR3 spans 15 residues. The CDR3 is CASSLGQGPGYEQYF. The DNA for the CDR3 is TGTGCCAGCAGCTTAGGGCAGGGCCCAGGTTACGAGCAGTACTTC.

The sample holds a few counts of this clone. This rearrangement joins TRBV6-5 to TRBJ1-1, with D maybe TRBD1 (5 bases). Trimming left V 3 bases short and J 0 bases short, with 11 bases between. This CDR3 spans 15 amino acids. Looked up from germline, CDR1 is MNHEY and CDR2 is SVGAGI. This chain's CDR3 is CASSYGPGVNTEAFF. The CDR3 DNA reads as TGTGCCAGCAGTTATGGCCCGGGGGTGAACACTGAAGCTTTCTTT.

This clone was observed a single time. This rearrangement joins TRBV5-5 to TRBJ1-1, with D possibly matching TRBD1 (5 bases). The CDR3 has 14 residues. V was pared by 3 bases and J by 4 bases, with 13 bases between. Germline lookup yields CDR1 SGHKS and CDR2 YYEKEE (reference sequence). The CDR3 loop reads CASSWGGAGTEAFF. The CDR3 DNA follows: TGTGCCAGCAGCTGGGGAGGGGCGGGCACTGAAGCTTTCTTT.

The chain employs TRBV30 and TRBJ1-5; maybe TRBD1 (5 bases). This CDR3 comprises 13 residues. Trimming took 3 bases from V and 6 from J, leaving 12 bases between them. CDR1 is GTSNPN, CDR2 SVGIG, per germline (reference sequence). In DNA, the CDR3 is TGTGCCTGGAGAGGCCAGGGAGGTCAGCCCCAGCATTTT. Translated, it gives CAWRGQGGQPQHF.

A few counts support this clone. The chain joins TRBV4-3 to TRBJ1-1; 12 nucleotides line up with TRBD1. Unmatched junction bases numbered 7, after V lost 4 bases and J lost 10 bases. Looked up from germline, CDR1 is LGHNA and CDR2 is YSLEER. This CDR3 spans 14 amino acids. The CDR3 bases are TGCGCCAGCAGCCCGGGACAGGGGGCCTGGGGAGCTTTCTTT. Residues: CASSPGQGAWGAFF.

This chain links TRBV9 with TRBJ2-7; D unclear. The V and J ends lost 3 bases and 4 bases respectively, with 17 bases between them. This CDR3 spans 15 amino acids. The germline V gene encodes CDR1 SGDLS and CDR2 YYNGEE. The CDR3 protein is CASSASPSAGYEQYF. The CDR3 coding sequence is TGTGCCAGCAGCGCAAGCCCGTCGGCTGGTTACGAGCAGTACTTC. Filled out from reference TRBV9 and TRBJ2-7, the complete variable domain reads DSGVTQTPKHLITATGQRVTLRCSPRSGDLSVYWYQQSLDQGLQFLIQYYNGEERAKGNILERFSAQQFPDLHSELNLSSLELGDSALYFCASSASPSAGYEQYFGPGTRLTVT.

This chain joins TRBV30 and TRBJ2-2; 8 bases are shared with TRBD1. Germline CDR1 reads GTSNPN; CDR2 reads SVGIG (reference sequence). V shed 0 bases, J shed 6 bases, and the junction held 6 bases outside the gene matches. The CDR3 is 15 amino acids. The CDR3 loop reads CAWSVGQGYSGELFF. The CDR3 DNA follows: TGTGCCTGGAGTGTAGGACAGGGTTATTCCGGGGAGCTGTTTTTT.

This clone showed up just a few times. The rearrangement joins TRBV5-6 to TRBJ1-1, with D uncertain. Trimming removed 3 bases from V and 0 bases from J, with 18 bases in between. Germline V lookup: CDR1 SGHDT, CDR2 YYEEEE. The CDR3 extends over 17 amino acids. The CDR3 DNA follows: TGTGCCAGCAGCTGGCTCTGGAAGGGCGACATGAACACTGAAGCTTTCTTT. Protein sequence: CASSWLWKGDMNTEAFF.

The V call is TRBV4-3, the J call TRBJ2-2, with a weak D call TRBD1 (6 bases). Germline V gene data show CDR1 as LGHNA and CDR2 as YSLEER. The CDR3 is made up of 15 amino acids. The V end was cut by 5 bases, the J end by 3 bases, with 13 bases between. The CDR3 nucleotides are TGCGCCAGCAGCACCACAGGGTTTGACACCGGGGAGCTGTTTTTT. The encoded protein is CASSTTGFDTGELFF.

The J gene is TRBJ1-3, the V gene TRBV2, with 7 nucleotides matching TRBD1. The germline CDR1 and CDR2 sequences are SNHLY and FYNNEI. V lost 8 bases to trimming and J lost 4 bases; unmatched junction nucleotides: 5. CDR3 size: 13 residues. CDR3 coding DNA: TGTGCCAGCGGTACGGACAGGGGAAACACCATATATTTT. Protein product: CASGTDRGNTIYF.

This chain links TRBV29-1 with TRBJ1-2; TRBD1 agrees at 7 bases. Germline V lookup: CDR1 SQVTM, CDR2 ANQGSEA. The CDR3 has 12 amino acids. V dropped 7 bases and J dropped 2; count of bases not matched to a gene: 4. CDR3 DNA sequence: TGCAGCGCTTCGGGACAGAACTATGGCTACACCTTC. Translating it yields CSASGQNYGYTF.

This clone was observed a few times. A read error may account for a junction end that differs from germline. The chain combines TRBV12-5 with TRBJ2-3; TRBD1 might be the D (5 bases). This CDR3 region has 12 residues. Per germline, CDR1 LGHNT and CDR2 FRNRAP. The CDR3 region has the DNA TGTGCCGGCAGGGCAGTGAACAGATACGCAGTATTT. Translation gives CAGRAVNRYAVF.

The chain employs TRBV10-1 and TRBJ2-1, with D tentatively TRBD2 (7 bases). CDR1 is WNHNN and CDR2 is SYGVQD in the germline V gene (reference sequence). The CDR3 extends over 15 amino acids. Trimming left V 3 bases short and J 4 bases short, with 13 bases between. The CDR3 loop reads CASSDGGGPYNEQFF. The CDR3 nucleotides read TGCGCCAGCAGTGACGGCGGGGGCCCGTACAATGAGCAGTTCTTC.

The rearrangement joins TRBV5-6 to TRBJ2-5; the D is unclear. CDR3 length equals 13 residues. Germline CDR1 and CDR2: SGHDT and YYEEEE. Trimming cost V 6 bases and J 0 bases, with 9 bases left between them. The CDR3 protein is CASMVKYQETQYF. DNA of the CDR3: TGTGCCAGCATGGTGAAGTACCAAGAGACCCAGTACTTC.

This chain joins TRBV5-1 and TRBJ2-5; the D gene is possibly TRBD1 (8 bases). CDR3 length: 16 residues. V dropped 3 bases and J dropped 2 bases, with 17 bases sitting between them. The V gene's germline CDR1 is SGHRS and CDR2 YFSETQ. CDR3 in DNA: TGCGCCAGCAGCTCGCGACAGGGGAGGGGGCAAGAGACCCAGTACTTC. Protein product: CASSSRQGRGQETQYF.

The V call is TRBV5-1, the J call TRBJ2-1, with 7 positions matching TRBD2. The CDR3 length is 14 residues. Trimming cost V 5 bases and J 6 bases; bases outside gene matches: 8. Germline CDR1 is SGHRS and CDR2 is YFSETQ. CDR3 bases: TGCGCCAGCAGAAGTAGGGCGGGGGTCAATGAGCAGTTCTTC. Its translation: CASRSRAGVNEQFF.

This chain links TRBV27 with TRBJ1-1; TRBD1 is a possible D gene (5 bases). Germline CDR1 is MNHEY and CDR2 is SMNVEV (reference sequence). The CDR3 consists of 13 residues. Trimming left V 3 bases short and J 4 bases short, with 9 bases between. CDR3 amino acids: CASSLLGGTEAFF. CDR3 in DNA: TGTGCCAGCAGTTTGCTCGGGGGCACTGAAGCTTTCTTT.

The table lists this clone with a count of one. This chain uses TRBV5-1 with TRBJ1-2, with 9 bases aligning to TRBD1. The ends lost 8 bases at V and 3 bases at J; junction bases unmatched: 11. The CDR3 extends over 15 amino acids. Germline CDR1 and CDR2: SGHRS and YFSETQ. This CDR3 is CASTSDRGDYYGYTF. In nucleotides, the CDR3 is TGCGCCAGTACATCGGACAGGGGAGATTACTATGGCTACACCTTC.

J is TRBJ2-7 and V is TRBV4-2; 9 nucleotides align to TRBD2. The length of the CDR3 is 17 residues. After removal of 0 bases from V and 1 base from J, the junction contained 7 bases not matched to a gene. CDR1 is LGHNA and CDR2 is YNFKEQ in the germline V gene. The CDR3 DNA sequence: TGTGCCAGCAGCCAAGACTTCAGCGGGGGGACATCCTACGAGCAGTACTTC. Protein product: CASSQDFSGGTSYEQYF.